A selection of T cell receptor beta chains follows, all from one sample in a study of T cells in Graves' hyperthyroidism and ophthalmopathy. A single record per CDR3 protein comes from TCRdb applying MiXCR to the multiplex PCR reads. The sample gives 360,000 or so distinct CDR3 sequences, over 15% of which show up once; 15% to 18% is in the top ten. Sequencing was done on a sample of blood. The receptors shown here come from a woman in her forties with Graves' ophthalmopathy. The CDR3 runs from the conserved cysteine through the conserved F or W. D genes are given only for firm matches. Expanded clones get a size class; other rows say once, few or many, or leave the size out.

clone_size,d_call,j_call,v_call,cdr3_length,cdr3_nt,cdr3_aa
few,NA,TRBJ2-2,TRBV4-1,16,TGCGCCAGCAGCCCGGTCGGGACCCAGAACACCGGGGAGCTGGTTTTT,CASSPVGTQNTGELVF
few,TRBD2,TRBJ2-4,TRBV6-1,18,TGTGCCAGCAGCCGCCAGGTAGCGGGACCCGCCACAATATACATTCAGTACTTC,CASSRQVAGPATIYIQYF
many,NA,TRBJ1-2,TRBV9,15,TGTGCCAGCGGGGGTGGGCGGATTAATCCTTATGGCTACACCTTC,CASGGGRINPYGYTF
NA,TRBD2,TRBJ2-7,TRBV7-8,14,TGTGCCAGCAGCTTAGTAGCGGGCAGCGACGAGCAGTACTTC,CASSLVAGSDEQYF
NA,TRBD2,TRBJ2-7,TRBV28,15,TGTGCCAGCAGTTTATTGCCAGCGGGAAGCTACGAGCAGTACTTC,CASSLLPAGSYEQYF
few,NA,TRBJ1-5,TRBV12-3/TRBV12-4,14,TGTGCCAGCAGATACCAAGGGAGCAATCAGCCCCAGCATTTT,CASRYQGSNQPQHF
many,NA,TRBJ1-1,TRBV30,13,TGTGCCTGGAGTGAAGGAAGAAGTATGTCGGCTTTCTTT,CAWSEGRSMSAFF
many,NA,TRBJ1-1,TRBV6-1,11,TGTGCCAGCAGGGATCACACTGAAGCTTTCTTT,CASRDHTEAFF
many,TRBD1,TRBJ1-1,TRBV11-2,13,TGTGCCAGCAGCTTCGAGGGGACAGGGGAAGCTTTCTTT,CASSFEGTGEAFF
many,NA,TRBJ2-4,TRBV5-6,15,TGTGCCAGCAGCTTGTCCGGTGGTGGCAGAAACATTCAGTACTTC,CASSLSGGGRNIQYF
NA,NA,TRBJ1-5,TRBV30,13,TGTGCCTGGAGTGTTAACAGGAATCAGCCCCAGCATTTT,CAWSVNRNQPQHF
many,TRBD1,TRBJ2-2,TRBV6-5,15,TGTGCCAGCAGCACCGGGACAGACGACACCGGGGAGCTGTTTTTT,CASSTGTDDTGELFF
NA,NA,TRBJ2-7,TRBV6-5,16,TGTGCCAGCAGTTACGGCCCCGGACAGTCCACCTACGAGCAGTACTTC,CASSYGPGQSTYEQYF
many,NA,TRBJ1-2,TRBV29-1,11,TGCAGCGTTGACCGGGACTATGGCTACACCTTC,CSVDRDYGYTF
NA,TRBD1,TRBJ1-3,TRBV7-3,16,TGTGCCAGCAGCTTACAAGGGACAGGGGCTGGAAACACCATATATTTT,CASSLQGTGAGNTIYF